This T cell receptor beta chain was retrieved from a study of monozygotic twins with inflammatory bowel disease. General study points: Varying immunosuppressive regimens may have increased patient repertoire variability.

A note on this clonotype: Its antigen is unidentified.

Each CDR3 protein gets one entry in TCRdb, which reprocessed the 5' RACE reads and gives no DNA. The repertoire table contains 300,000 to 400,000 distinct CDR3 sequences. Whole blood that had not undergone T cell sorting provided the isolated total RNA. Per germline, CDR1 SGHRS and CDR2 YFSETQ. CDR3 length: 18 amino acids. The clonotype comes from a human donor with ulcerative colitis or Crohn's disease, or a healthy co-twin of an affected twin (not recorded which). Input material: blood. The chain couples TRBV5-1 to TRBJ1-1; TCRdb's D call, TRBD1, is unchecked because there is no DNA. CDR3 amino acids: CASSPRAGTVFSNTEAFF.